This entry lists 5 T cell receptor beta chains sequenced from one sample in a study of beta chain features in type 1 diabetes. Sequenced material consisted of expressed TCRB transcripts (all of the isolated RNA was reverse transcribed). Only in-frame clones appear in the TCRdb table, and some are missing; sequencing was by immunoSEQ multiplex PCR. This sample yields about 410,000 clones, of which around 14% are seen a single time; 0.035% to 0.04% belongs to the top ten. Sequencing was carried out using naive CD4+ T cells from blood. The receptor set was obtained from a man younger than 45 in good health.

This chain links TRBV7-2 with TRBJ2-3; D remains unclear. The CDR3 has 16 residues. Germline V gene lookup returns CDR1 SGHTA and CDR2 FQGNSA. With 5 bases removed from V and 4 bases from J, the gap between germline ends came to 19 bases. CDR3 sequence reads: CASSRTLTRSSDTQYF. The CDR3 DNA is TGTGCCAGCAGCCGGACGCTCACTCGATCATCAGATACGCAGTATTTT.

This chain uses TRBV13 with TRBJ2-5; D remains ambiguous. Germline V gives CDR1 PRHDT, CDR2 FYEKMQ (reference sequence). The length of the CDR3 is 13 residues. V gave up 5 bases and J gave up 1 base, with 8 bases separating them. As DNA, the CDR3 is TGTGCCAGCAGCAGGGCACTCCAAGAGACCCAGTACTTC. This gives the protein CASSRALQETQYF.

V and J are TRBV7-2 and TRBJ2-7; tentatively, D is TRBD1 (5 bases). The length of the CDR3 is 14 residues. Trimming cost V 0 bases and J 2 bases, with 8 bases left between them. Germline assignment: CDR1 SGHTA and CDR2 FQGNSA. CDR3 nucleotides: TGTGCCAGCAGCTTAGCGCTAGGGGCCTACGAGCAGTACGTC. It codes for CASSLALGAYEQYV.

The chain couples TRBV4-3 to TRBJ2-1; 10 bases fit TRBD2. V trimming: 1 base; J trimming: 0 bases; junction bases outside the gene matches: 12. The CDR3 consists of 20 residues. CDR1 and CDR2 (germline): LGHNA, YSLEER. This chain's CDR3 is CASSQGWLAGVRSSYNEQFF. DNA for the CDR3: TGCGCCAGCAGCCAAGGGTGGCTAGCGGGAGTACGGAGCTCCTACAATGAGCAGTTCTTC.

V gene TRBV5-4 combines with J gene TRBJ2-1; 12 positions agree with TRBD2. The V gene's germline CDR1 is SGHNT and CDR2 YYREEE (reference sequence). The length of the CDR3 is 17 residues. J lost 1 base, V lost 1 base, and 3 bases had no gene match. The CDR3 DNA is TGTGCCAGCAGCTTGCTAGCGGGAGGGCAGTCCTACAATGAGCAGTTCTTC. This encodes CASSLLAGGQSYNEQFF.